This T cell receptor beta chain was documented in a study of blood T cells in healthy people across ages (dated by TCRdb to the mid-2010s). About the investigation overall: In model experiments, roughly one uniquely barcoded TCR beta cDNA molecule per two T cells was captured by template switching. Using deep sequencing normalized with unique cDNA molecular identifiers, the study measured how TCR beta repertoire diversity changes with age. The study analyzed two additional independent replicas of 1 million unique cDNA reads from the same blood draw for two donors, one aged 18 to 29 and one aged 80 or older. The donors were split into four age groups: young (average 16 years), middle-aged (39), aged (more than 60) and long-lived (under 90). To avoid experimental bias, donors of different ages were spread randomly across the sequencing lanes.

Systemically healthy Caucasian individuals from Russia, 39 in total and aged about 6 to 95 years, were included as donors. About 10 milliliters of peripheral blood were drawn from each donor into EDTA-treated Vacutainer tubes. Ficoll-Paque density-gradient centrifugation was used to isolate PBMCs, with at least 6.5 million obtained per sample. Trizol reagent was used to extract total RNA from the PBMCs, yielding at least 5 micrograms per sample. For every donor, an aliquot of PBMCs went through flow cytometry to measure the percentages of naive CD45RAhigh/CD27high T cells. Library preparation used 5' RACE. TCRdb shows the sequencer as Illumina HiSeq 2500. A second PCR of about 6 to 11 cycles was performed with a sample-barcoded 5' primer and a J-beta primer mix. A unique molecular identifier was introduced onto each TCR beta cDNA molecule by a template-switch 5' adaptor carrying 12 random nucleotides. At least 3 million CDR3-containing paired-end reads were obtained from each sample. The Mint cDNA synthesis kit, primed by a TRBC-specific oligonucleotide, was used to synthesize first-strand cDNA from all RNA. After uracil-DNA glycosylase treatment, a first 18-cycle PCR used universal primers M1SS and BC2_uni_R on all cDNA. Per the source publication's procedure: Each sample was normalized by randomly selecting 1 million high-quality reads, each carrying a distinct molecular identifier. Reads sharing molecular identifiers were discarded rather than binned into consensus sequences. MiTCR, run with a Q25 quality threshold and the strictest error-elimination algorithm, handled CDR3 identification, clonotype clustering and error correction. Lower-bound total TCR beta diversity was estimated with a nonparametric unseen species model using Euler transformation. TCRdb itself trimmed the public reads at Q25 with fastp, ran MiXCR and retained productive beta chains. Each CDR3 protein appears once, grouped with its most common genes and DNA. The V and J calls reflect TCRdb's pipeline rather than the authors' work. Counted in this sample were roughly 1,700,000 distinct CDR3 sequences; 28% of them appeared once. Of the sample, less than 9.5% falls within the top ten clones.

The CDR3 goes from the cysteine to the phenylalanine over 11 residues. Kept here is only the CDR3 DNA, which spans 33 bases and is read in frame from base 1. Via the germline V gene, CDR1 is MNHEY and CDR2 SVGAGI. V drops 4 bases and J drops 8 bases, leaving 7 bases in between. General conclusions and limits of the study: Conclusive comparison of naive and antigen-experienced compartments was prevented by the profiling of bulk unsorted PBMCs. Compared with the aged group, the long-lived group had more naive CD4+ T cells, fewer expanded clones and increased TCR diversity, a pattern suggesting age selection. Because the CMV infection status of the donors was unknown, age-related changes in expanded clonotypes may potentially have been confounded. As age increased, observed TCR beta diversity per million T cells dropped in a roughly linear way, and a significant reduction was already evident by age 40. Estimates of total diversity based on one million sequenced T cells were considered lower bounds and underestimates. The percentage of naive T cells measured by flow cytometry correlated strongly with observed TCR beta diversity.

This clonotype was detected only a few times. Its binding antigen is unknown. Nothing much larger sits one base from this clone, and base qualities are not available. The rearrangement combines TRBV6-5 with TRBJ2-3; too little of a D gene remains to name it. The specimen sequenced was blood. The origin of this receptor is a woman aged 25 to 39 in good health. DNA sequence: TGTGCCAGCAGTTGGAGTGGTACGCAGTATTTT. The encoded protein is CASSWSGTQYF.